This is a list of T cell receptor beta chains from one sample in a study of T-cell memory formation after mild COVID-19. TCRdb processed the 5' RACE reads anew with MiXCR; each CDR3 protein has one entry. The table lists approximately 350,000 distinct CDR3 sequences, approximately 27% of them singletons. The sequenced material came from PBMCs or a T cell subset sorted from them (not recorded which). These receptors were taken from an adult woman who had mild COVID-19 (a few samples of this study predate the infection). Cell type and time point are not known. Each CDR3 is given with its conserved first and last residue. D genes are given only for firm matches. Part of the rows lack a size; the others show once, few, many or a class for expanded clones.

cdr3_aa cdr3_nt d_call j_call v_call cdr3_length clone_size
CATSDPATGSSYNEQFF TGTGCCACCAGTGATCCTGCGACAGGGAGCTCCTACAATGAGCAGTTCTTC TRBD1 TRBJ2-1 TRBV24-1 17 -
CASSFAQGGSGIRTEAFF TGCGCCAGCAGCTTTGCCCAAGGGGGGTCGGGGATTCGGACTGAAGCTTTCTTT - TRBJ1-1 TRBV5-1 18 -
CASSTSWDANEQFF TGTGCCAGCAGTACCAGCTGGGATGCCAATGAACAGTTCTTC - TRBJ2-1 TRBV6-5 14 few
CSALFRNEQFF TGCAGTGCTCTTTTCCGTAATGAGCAGTTCTTC - TRBJ2-1 TRBV20-1 11 -
CASSQGVPDYEQYF TGCGCCAGCAGCCAAGGGGTTCCCGACTACGAGCAGTACTTC - TRBJ2-7 TRBV4-3 14 -
CSVQGWGNRDTQYF TGCAGCGTTCAGGGGTGGGGGAATAGAGATACGCAGTATTTT - TRBJ2-3 TRBV29-1 14 -
CASGTLLNEKLFF TGTGCCAGCGGGACACTACTTAATGAAAAACTGTTTTTT - TRBJ1-4 TRBV6-5 13 few
CSARSADRASGNTIYF TGCAGTGCTAGATCCGCGGACAGGGCCTCTGGAAACACCATATATTTT TRBD1 TRBJ1-3 TRBV20-1 16 few
CSARELAGGTDTQYF TGCAGTGCTAGAGAACTAGCGGGAGGCACAGATACGCAGTATTTT TRBD2 TRBJ2-3 TRBV20-1 15 few
CSATGGSRYEQYF TGCAGCGCTACAGGGGGATCTCGCTACGAGCAGTACTTC TRBD1 TRBJ2-7 TRBV29-1 13 many